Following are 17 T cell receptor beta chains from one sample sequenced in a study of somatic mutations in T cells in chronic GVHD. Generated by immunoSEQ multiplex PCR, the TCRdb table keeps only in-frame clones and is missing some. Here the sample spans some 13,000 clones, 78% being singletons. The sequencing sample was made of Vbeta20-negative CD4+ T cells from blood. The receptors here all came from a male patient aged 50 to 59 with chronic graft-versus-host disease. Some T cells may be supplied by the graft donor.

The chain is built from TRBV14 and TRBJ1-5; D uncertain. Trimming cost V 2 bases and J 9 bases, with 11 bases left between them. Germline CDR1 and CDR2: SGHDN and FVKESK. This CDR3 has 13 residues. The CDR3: CASSQKAGGPQHF. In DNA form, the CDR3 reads TGTGCCAGCAGCCAAAAGGCGGGAGGGCCCCAGCATTTT.

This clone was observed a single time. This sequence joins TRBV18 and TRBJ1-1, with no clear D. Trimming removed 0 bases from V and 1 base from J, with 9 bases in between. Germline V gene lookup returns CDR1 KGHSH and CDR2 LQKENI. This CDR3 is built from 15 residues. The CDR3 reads CASSPPNTQNTEAFF. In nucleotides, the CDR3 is TGTGCCAGCTCACCACCGAATACTCAGAACACTGAAGCTTTCTTT.

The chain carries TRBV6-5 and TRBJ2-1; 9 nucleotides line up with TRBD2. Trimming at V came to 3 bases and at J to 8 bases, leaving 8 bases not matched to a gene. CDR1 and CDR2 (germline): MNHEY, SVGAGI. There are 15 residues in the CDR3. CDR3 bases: TGTGCCAGCAGTTATAGCAGCGGGAGGATCGATGAGCAGTTCTTC. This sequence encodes CASSYSSGRIDEQFF.

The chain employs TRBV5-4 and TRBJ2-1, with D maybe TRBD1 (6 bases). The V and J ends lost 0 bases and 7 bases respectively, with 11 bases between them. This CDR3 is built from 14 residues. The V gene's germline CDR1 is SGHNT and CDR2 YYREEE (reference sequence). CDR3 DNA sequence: TGTGCCAGCAGCTTGGGAGGGGGAGATAATGAGCAGTTCTTC. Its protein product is CASSLGGGDNEQFF.

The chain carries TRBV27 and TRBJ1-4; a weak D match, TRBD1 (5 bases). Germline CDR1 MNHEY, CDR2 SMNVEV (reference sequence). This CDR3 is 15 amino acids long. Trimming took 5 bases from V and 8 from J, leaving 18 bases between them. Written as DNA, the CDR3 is TGTGCCAGCAGTCGCTCAGACTTTTCAGGGGAAAAACTGTTTTTT. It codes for CASSRSDFSGEKLFF.

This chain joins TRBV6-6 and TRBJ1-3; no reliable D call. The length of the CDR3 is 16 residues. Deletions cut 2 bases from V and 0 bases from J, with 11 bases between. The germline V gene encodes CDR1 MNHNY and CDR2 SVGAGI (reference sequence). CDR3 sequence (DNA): TGTGCCAGCAGTTACACGCGGGTTAGCTCTGGAAACACCATATATTTT. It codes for CASSYTRVSSGNTIYF.

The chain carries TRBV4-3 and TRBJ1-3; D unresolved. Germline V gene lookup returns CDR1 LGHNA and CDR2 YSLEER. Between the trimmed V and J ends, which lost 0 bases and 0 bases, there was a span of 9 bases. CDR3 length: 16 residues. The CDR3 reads CASSQDYKSSGNTIYF. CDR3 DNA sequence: TGCGCCAGCAGCCAAGATTATAAGAGCTCTGGAAACACCATATATTTT.

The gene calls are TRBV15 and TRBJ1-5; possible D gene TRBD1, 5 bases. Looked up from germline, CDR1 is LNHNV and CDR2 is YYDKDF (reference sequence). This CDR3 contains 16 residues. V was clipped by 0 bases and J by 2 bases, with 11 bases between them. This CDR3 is CATSRERGRGNQPQHF. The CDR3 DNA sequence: TGTGCCACCAGCAGAGAGCGGGGGAGGGGCAATCAGCCCCAGCATTTT.

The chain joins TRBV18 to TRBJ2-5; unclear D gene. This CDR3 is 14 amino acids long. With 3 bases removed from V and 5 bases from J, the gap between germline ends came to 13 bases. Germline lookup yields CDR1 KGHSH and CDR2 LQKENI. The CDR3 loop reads CASSPRKLEETQYF. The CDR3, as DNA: TGTGCCAGCTCACCCCGAAAATTAGAGGAGACCCAGTACTTC. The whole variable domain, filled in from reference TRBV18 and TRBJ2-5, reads NAGVMQNPRHLVRRRGQEARLRCSPMKGHSHVYWYRQLPEEGLKFMVYLQKENIIDESGMPKERFSAEFPKEGPSILRIQQVVRGDSAAYFCASSPRKLEETQYFGPGTRLLVL.

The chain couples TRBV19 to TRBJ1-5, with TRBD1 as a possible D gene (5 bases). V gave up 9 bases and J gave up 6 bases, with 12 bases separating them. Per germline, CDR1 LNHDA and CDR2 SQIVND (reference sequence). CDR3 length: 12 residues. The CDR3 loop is CASSGVGQPQHF. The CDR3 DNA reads TGTGCCAGCTCGGGGGTTGGTCAGCCCCAGCATTTT.

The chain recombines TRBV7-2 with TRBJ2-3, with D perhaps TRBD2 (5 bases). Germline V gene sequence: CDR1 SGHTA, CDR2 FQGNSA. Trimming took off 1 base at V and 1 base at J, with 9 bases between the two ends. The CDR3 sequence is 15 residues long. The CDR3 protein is CASSLESGGTDTQYF. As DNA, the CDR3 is TGTGCCAGCAGCTTAGAAAGCGGAGGCACAGATACGCAGTATTTT.

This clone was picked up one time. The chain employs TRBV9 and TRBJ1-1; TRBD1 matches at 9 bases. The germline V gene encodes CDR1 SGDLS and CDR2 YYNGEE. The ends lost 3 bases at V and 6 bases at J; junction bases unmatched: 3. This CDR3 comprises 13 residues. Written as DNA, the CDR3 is TGTGCCAGCAGCGCGGGGGACAGGGCTGAAGCTTTCTTT. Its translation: CASSAGDRAEAFF.

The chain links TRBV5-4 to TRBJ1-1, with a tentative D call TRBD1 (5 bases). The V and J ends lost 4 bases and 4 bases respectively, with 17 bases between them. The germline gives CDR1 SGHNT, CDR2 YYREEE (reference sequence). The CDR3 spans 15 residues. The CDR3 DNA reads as TGTGCCAGCAGCGCCGGGGTGGGGGAGGGCACTGAAGCTTTCTTT. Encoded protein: CASSAGVGEGTEAFF.

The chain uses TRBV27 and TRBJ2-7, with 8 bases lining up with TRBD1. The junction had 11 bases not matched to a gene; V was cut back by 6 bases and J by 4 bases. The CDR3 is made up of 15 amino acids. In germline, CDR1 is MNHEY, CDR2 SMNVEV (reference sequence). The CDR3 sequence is CASSRGDRGPYEQYF. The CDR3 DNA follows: TGTGCCAGCAGCCGGGGAGACAGGGGACCTTACGAGCAGTACTTC.

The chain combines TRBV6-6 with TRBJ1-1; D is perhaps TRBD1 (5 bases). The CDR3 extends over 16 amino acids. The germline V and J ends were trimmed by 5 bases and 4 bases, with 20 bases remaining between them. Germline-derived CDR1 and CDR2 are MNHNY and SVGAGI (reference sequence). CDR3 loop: CASSPPGLLIGTEAFF. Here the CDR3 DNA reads TGTGCCAGCAGTCCTCCGGGACTCCTAATCGGCACTGAAGCTTTCTTT.

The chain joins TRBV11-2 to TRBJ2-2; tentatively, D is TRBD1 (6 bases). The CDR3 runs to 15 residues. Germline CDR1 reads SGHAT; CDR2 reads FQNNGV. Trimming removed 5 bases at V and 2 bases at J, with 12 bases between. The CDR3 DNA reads TGTGCCAGCAGCCGAGACAGGCCTAACACCGGGGAGCTGTTTTTT. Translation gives CASSRDRPNTGELFF.

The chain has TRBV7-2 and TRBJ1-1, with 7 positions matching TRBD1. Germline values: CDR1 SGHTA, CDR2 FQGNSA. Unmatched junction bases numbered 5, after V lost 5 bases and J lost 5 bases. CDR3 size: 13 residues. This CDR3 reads CASSPFRGTEAFF. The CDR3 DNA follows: TGTGCCAGCAGCCCTTTCAGGGGGACTGAAGCTTTCTTT. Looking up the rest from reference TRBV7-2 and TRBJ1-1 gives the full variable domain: GAGVSQSPSNKVTEKGKDVELRCDPISGHTALYWYRQSLGQGLEFLIYFQGNSAPDKSGLPSDRFSAERTGGSVSTLTIQRTQQEDSAVYLCASSPFRGTEAFFGQGTRLTVV.